This TCR beta chain was documented in a study of T cells in Graves' hyperthyroidism and ophthalmopathy (dated by TCRdb to the late 2010s). Looking at the study overall: Peripheral blood was collected at initial diagnosis, before any treatment. The paper describes TCR Vbeta CDR3 sequencing of 120 to 150 peripheral blood samples, made up of about 41 ophthalmopathy patients, around 78 hyperthyroidism patients and roughly 17 progressor patients. To identify distinguishing TCR V-J signatures, a discovery cohort of around 100 patients was used, comprising 43 with Graves' ophthalmopathy and 57 with stable Graves' hyperthyroidism. In more than 5 Graves' hyperthyroidism patients, the study also compared T-cell repertoires from thyroid tissue with T-cell repertoires from blood. An independent validation cohort of under 20 hyperthyroidism patients and about 16 patients who later progressed to ophthalmopathy tested prospective prediction of ophthalmopathy. The 75 to 100 discovery patients were divided at random into training and test sets in a 7:3 ratio. After blood sampling, hyperthyroidism patients were treated with methimazole at a starting dose of 30 mg daily, and ophthalmopathy patients were treated with high-dose intravenous methylprednisolone.

The trim is 0 bases for V and 1 base for J, with a gap of 7 bases between the germline ends. The CDR3 starts with the cysteine, ends with the phenylalanine, and has 14 residues. Only the CDR3 region is kept as DNA, spanning 42 bases read in frame from base 1. According to the germline V gene, CDR1 reads ENHRY and CDR2 reads SYGVKD. Overall study results and their limits: Sample size was not statistically predetermined, and investigators were not blinded to group allocation. A 13 V-J signature model separated ophthalmopathy from stable hyperthyroidism, with around 91% sensitivity and roughly 81% specificity in cross-validation and 80%/75% in testing. In validation, the model predicted progression to ophthalmopathy with over 65% sensitivity and 72.22% specificity, a median of 6.5 months before onset. Most expanded thyroid clonotypes (frequency above 0.001) were also detected in blood, a finding suggesting that blood repertoires may reflect thyroid immune responses.

This clonotype came up many times. Its cognate antigen has yet to be identified. Qualities for individual bases were not recorded, and no much larger clone is one base off. Ophthalmopathy patients had moderately to severely active disease, with a Clinical Activity Score of 3 or more, a NOSPECS grade of 4 or more, and a disease duration of less than 3 months. The study excluded patients with uncontrolled infections, other autoimmune diseases, pregnancy or lactation. Diagnoses were established on the basis of clinical symptoms, serum thyroxine and TRAb, thyroid ultrasound, and orbital computed tomography. PBMCs were isolated from about 9 ml of fresh peripheral blood by Ficoll-Paque density gradient centrifugation. Total RNA was extracted using Trizol reagent, and RNA quality was assessed on an Agilent 2100 Bioanalyzer. The TCR beta CDR3 regions were amplified from RNA transcripts. The TCR CDR3 was subjected to a first round of RT-PCR using the HTBI primer set and the Qiagen OneStep RT-PCR kit. Libraries were constructed in a second round of multiplex PCR, after which size selection and purification were carried out. The libraries were sequenced on an Illumina HiSeq2000 using paired-end 100 bp reads. In the original analysis: SOAPnuke was used to process the raw data, throwing out any read that contained adapters or uncalled bases, had a mean Phred below 15, or lacked an exact constant-primer or identifier match. COPE v1.2.5 was used to merge high-quality paired reads, and clonotypes were defined as unique nucleotide sequences. Clonotypes were aligned to IMGT TRBV, TRBD and TRBJ reference segments using MiTCR v1.1. Only V-J combinations with frequency above 0.0001, covering about 99% of repertoires, were analysed. A TCS score was defined as the ratio of F50 (clonal expansion) to E x V (chaos), with BLOSUM62-based TCRdist applied between CDR3 peptides within each V-J. Welch's t-statistics and random forest reduced around 520 V-J features to about 13, which were used in a naive Bayes classifier (R e1071). Clones were called with MiXCR by TCRdb after fastp trimmed the public reads at Q25, and only in-frame beta chains were retained. When rows share a CDR3 protein, they turn into one entry using the most common DNA and genes. TCRdb, rather than the study authors, made the V and J calls. The sample data list a few hundred thousand distinct CDR3 sequences, and roughly 15% of these were observed just once. The top ten clones comprise about 37% of the sample.

The receptor was isolated from a middle-aged woman with Graves' ophthalmopathy. The V and J segments used are TRBV10-3 and TRBJ2-7; confidence is insufficient to name the D gene. The sequenced sample consisted of blood. Here is the DNA: TGTGCCATCAGTGAGTCGACAAGGTCCTACGAGCAGTACTTC. This gives the protein CAISESTRSYEQYF.